The 27 T cell receptor beta chains given below trace back to one sample, sequenced in a study of CD8 T cells in ankylosing spondylitis. TCRdb reprocessed the 5' RACE reads with MiXCR, giving one entry per CDR3 protein. The sample carries a few hundred thousand distinct CDR3 sequences, roughly 20% recorded once. The sequenced sample was blood, either unsorted or a sorted T cell fraction (not recorded which). The source is a female donor with ankylosing spondylitis or in good health (not recorded which).

This clonotype was counted once. The chain links TRBV5-1 to TRBJ2-3, with 7 bases that match TRBD2. CDR1 SGHRS and CDR2 YFSETQ come from the germline V gene. The junction had 12 bases not matched to a gene; V was cut back by 7 bases and J by 1 base. The CDR3 runs 16 residues. The CDR3 sequence is CASGPRGGRGTDTQYF. The CDR3 DNA reads TGCGCCAGCGGCCCGAGGGGCGGGAGAGGCACAGATACGCAGTATTTT.

The gene calls are TRBV28 and TRBJ2-1; the match to TRBD2 covers 7 bases. Germline lookup yields CDR1 MDHEN and CDR2 SYDVKM. CDR3 length: 15 amino acids. V shed 5 bases, J shed 0 bases, and the junction held 4 bases outside the gene matches. CDR3 in amino acids: CASSESGDSYNEQFF. CDR3 sequence (DNA): TGTGCCAGCAGTGAAAGCGGGGACTCCTACAATGAGCAGTTCTTC.

In DNA, the CDR3 is TGCAGCGTTGTATCACAGGGGGCCCGGGAAGGAGCTTTCTTT. Amino acid sequence: CSVVSQGAREGAFF. The chain couples TRBV29-1 to TRBJ1-1; TRBD1 aligns across 9 bases. The CDR3 is 14 residues long. The junction had 13 bases not matched to a gene; V was cut back by 4 bases and J by 10 bases. Germline assignment: CDR1 SQVTM and CDR2 ANQGSEA.

This clonotype appeared many times. The chain is built from TRBV12-3 or TRBV12-4 and TRBJ1-5; 8 bases line up with TRBD1. Trimming removed 8 bases from V and 7 bases from J; junction bases left unmatched: 10. The CDR3 runs 14 residues. CDR3 coding DNA: TGTGCCAGCGGGTCGGGGACAGGAGACCAGCCCCAGCATTTT. This gives the protein CASGSGTGDQPQHF.

This clonotype was seen repeatedly, ten times or more. The chain joins TRBV10-3 to TRBJ2-3; D is ambiguous. CDR1 ENHRY and CDR2 SYGVKD come from the germline V gene. The V end was cut by 3 bases, the J end by 4 bases, with 5 bases between. CDR3 length: 12 amino acids. The CDR3 loop is CAISEVADTQYF. The CDR3 DNA is TGTGCCATCAGTGAAGTCGCAGATACGCAGTATTTT.

This clonotype was found once. As DNA, the CDR3 is TGTGCCAGCAGCTCCATAAGGGGCGCGACTATCGGGGAGCTGTTTTTT. Translated: CASSSIRGATIGELFF. The J gene is TRBJ2-2, the V gene TRBV11-2; either TRBD1 or TRBD2 may fit D (5 bases each). CDR3 length equals 16 residues. Per germline, CDR1 SGHAT and CDR2 FQNNGV. Trimming removed 4 bases at V and 7 bases at J, with 19 bases between.

The rearrangement uses TRBV2 and TRBJ2-4; 13 bases line up with TRBD2. This CDR3 has 16 residues. Germline lookup yields CDR1 SNHLY and CDR2 FYNNEI. The trim removed 6 bases at V and 0 bases at J, leaving 2 bases unmatched. This CDR3 is CASSGTSGIAKNIQYF. The CDR3 bases are TGTGCCAGCAGCGGGACTAGCGGGATAGCCAAAAACATTCAGTACTTC.

This clonotype appeared a few times. DNA of the CDR3: TGTGCCAGCAGCCAAGTTGGGACAGATCTCTCCGGTGGCTACACCTTC. This encodes CASSQVGTDLSGGYTF. This chain uses TRBV4-2 with TRBJ1-2, with 7 positions matching TRBD1. CDR3 length equals 16 residues. Per the germline V gene, CDR1 is LGHNA and CDR2 is YNFKEQ. The V gene end was trimmed by 1 base and the J gene end by 7 bases; junction bases not matched to a gene: 12.

This clonotype was recorded at least ten times. The chain joins TRBV6-1 to TRBJ1-5; the D gene is possibly TRBD1 (5 bases). V gave up 6 bases and J gave up 3 bases, with 12 bases separating them. CDR3 length: 14 amino acids. Germline CDR1 reads MNHNS; CDR2 reads SASEGT. The chain's CDR3 is CASRRGRPNQPQHF. The DNA for the CDR3 is TGTGCCAGCAGACGGGGACGTCCCAATCAGCCCCAGCATTTT.

This clonotype was observed a handful of times. This chain links TRBV18 with TRBJ2-7; a weak D match, TRBD2 (5 bases). There are 14 residues in the CDR3. V lost 3 bases, J lost 6 bases, and 15 bases lay in between. CDR1 is KGHSH, CDR2 LQKENI, per germline. The CDR3 here is CASSPNKKAGEQYF. The CDR3 coding sequence is TGTGCCAGCTCACCGAATAAGAAGGCGGGCGAGCAGTACTTC.

This clonotype occurred many times. This chain uses TRBV5-5 with TRBJ2-7, with D possibly being TRBD1 (6 bases). V gave up 3 bases and J gave up 7 bases, with 20 bases separating them. The germline CDR1 and CDR2 sequences are SGHKS and YYEKEE (reference sequence). This CDR3 has 15 residues. The CDR3 is CASSWLSGSRGEQYF. The CDR3 coding sequence is TGTGCCAGCAGCTGGCTGTCGGGATCAAGGGGGGAGCAGTACTTC. Supplemented by reference TRBV5-5 and TRBJ2-7, the full variable domain reads DAGVTQSPTHLIKTRGQQVTLRCSPISGHKSVSWYQQVLGQGPQFIFQYYEKEERGRGNFPDRFSARQFPNYSSELNVNALLLGDSALYLCASSWLSGSRGEQYFGPGTRLTVT.

This clonotype was counted at least ten times. The rearrangement links TRBV6-5 to TRBJ2-7, with D uncertain. Trimming pared 2 bases from V and 6 bases from J, leaving 14 bases between. This CDR3 has 14 amino acids. Per germline, CDR1 MNHEY and CDR2 SVGAGI. The DNA for the CDR3 is TGTGCCAGCAGTTACCGGACCAAACATAGCGAGCAGTACTTC. It encodes CASSYRTKHSEQYF.

The rearrangement links TRBV6-6 to TRBJ1-2, with 9 bases matching TRBD1. This CDR3 region has 15 residues. Germline V gene lookup returns CDR1 MNHNY and CDR2 SVGAGI (reference sequence). Trimming at V came to 2 bases and at J to 2 bases, leaving 3 bases not matched to a gene. CDR3 sequence (DNA): TGTGCCAGCAGTTACCCCGGGACAGGGAACTATGGCTACACCTTC. Translation gives CASSYPGTGNYGYTF.

This clonotype was counted between two and nine times. V is TRBV12-3 or TRBV12-4 and J is TRBJ2-5; D is ambiguous. Deletions cut 6 bases from V and 4 bases from J, with 21 bases between. This CDR3 comprises 16 residues. The CDR3, as DNA: TGTGCCAGCAGCCTATTGGCCCCCCCAAAAGCAGAGACCCAGTACTTC. Translating it yields CASSLLAPPKAETQYF.

This clonotype was detected only a few times. V is TRBV5-1 and J is TRBJ2-1; 7 nucleotides line up with TRBD2. This CDR3 is 16 amino acids long. Germline-derived CDR1 and CDR2 are SGHRS and YFSETQ. V was pared by 0 bases and J by 2 bases, with 5 bases of the junction left unmatched. The CDR3 sequence: CASSLVGGSPYNEQFF. In DNA form, the CDR3 reads TGCGCCAGCAGCTTGGTGGGCGGGAGCCCCTACAATGAGCAGTTCTTC.

The V call is TRBV4-3, the J call TRBJ2-1; perhaps TRBD2 as D (5 bases). V shed 0 bases and J shed 5 bases, with 20 bases lying between them. Germline CDR1 reads LGHNA; CDR2 reads YSLEER. The CDR3 loop spans 18 amino acids. CDR3 bases: TGCGCCAGCAGCCAAGATCTGCGGAGGTGGGGTTTCAACAATGAGCAGTTCTTC. Amino acids: CASSQDLRRWGFNNEQFF.

This clonotype showed up just a few times. J is TRBJ1-1 and V is TRBV20-1; unclear D gene. The germline CDR1 and CDR2 sequences are DFQATT and SNEGSKA (reference sequence). The CDR3 contains 12 residues. V dropped 6 bases and J dropped 1 base, with 9 bases sitting between them. The CDR3 loop reads CSATYQNTEAFF. The CDR3 nucleotides read TGCAGTGCGACCTACCAGAACACTGAAGCTTTCTTT.

This clonotype was counted ten times or more. J is TRBJ1-1 and V is TRBV20-1; 9 nucleotides line up with TRBD1. Germline CDR1 DFQATT, CDR2 SNEGSKA (reference sequence). With 7 bases clipped from V and 11 bases from J, the junction kept 14 bases outside the gene matches. The CDR3 sequence is 13 residues long. In nucleotides, the CDR3 is TGCAGTGTTCAACCGGGACAGGGTTTGTACGCTTTCTTT. Encoded protein: CSVQPGQGLYAFF.

The V gene is TRBV25-1, the J gene TRBJ1-2; a weak D match, TRBD1 (5 bases). V shed 0 bases and J shed 0 bases, with 11 bases lying between them. There are 16 residues in the CDR3. The V gene's germline CDR1 is MGHDK and CDR2 SYGVNS. The CDR3 bases are TGTGCCAGCAGTGAATACCGGGACGGCCCTAACTATGGCTACACCTTC. This gives the protein CASSEYRDGPNYGYTF.

This clonotype appeared many times. This chain connects TRBV12-5 to TRBJ2-1; D is unclear. CDR1 is LGHNT and CDR2 is FRNRAP in the germline V gene. The CDR3 sequence is 14 residues long. V lost 4 bases and J lost 6, with 13 bases in between. CDR3 DNA: TGTGCTAGTGGTTCCCCCGAAGTCGGCAATGAGCAGTTCTTC. Translated, it gives CASGSPEVGNEQFF.

The J gene is TRBJ2-1, the V gene TRBV19, with D maybe TRBD1 (6 bases). Trimming removed 5 bases at V and 5 bases at J, with 19 bases between. The CDR3 has 16 residues. Germline V gives CDR1 LNHDA, CDR2 SQIVND (reference sequence). CDR3 bases: TGTGCCAGTAGTCCTCGGGACATCGGATGGCACAATGAGCAGTTCTTC. Residues: CASSPRDIGWHNEQFF.

This sequence joins TRBV4-1 and TRBJ1-3; no clear D. Germline V gene lookup returns CDR1 MGHRA and CDR2 YSYEKL. This CDR3 has 17 residues. The germline V and J ends were trimmed by 1 base and 1 base, with 14 bases remaining between them. The chain's CDR3 is CASSQVFSAMSGNTIYF. In nucleotides, the CDR3 is TGCGCCAGCAGCCAAGTGTTCTCGGCAATGTCTGGAAACACCATATATTTT.

This clonotype occurred a few times. V is TRBV6-5 and J is TRBJ2-7; 7 bases fit TRBD1. The J segment lost 1 base and the V segment lost 7 bases, leaving 7 bases of the junction unmatched. The CDR3 is made up of 14 amino acids. The V gene's germline CDR1 is MNHEY and CDR2 SVGAGI. The CDR3 sequence is CASILTGNSYEQYF. Here the CDR3 DNA reads TGTGCCAGCATTTTGACAGGGAATTCCTACGAGCAGTACTTC.

This clonotype was counted many times. The chain recombines TRBV27 with TRBJ2-7; D may match TRBD1 or TRBD2 (5 bases each). V was trimmed by 4 bases and J by 4 bases, leaving 11 bases between them. Per germline, CDR1 MNHEY and CDR2 SMNVEV (reference sequence). This CDR3 comprises 13 residues. CDR3 loop: CASSWDRGYEQYF. The CDR3 nucleotides are TGTGCCAGCAGTTGGGACCGTGGTTACGAGCAGTACTTC.

The table lists this clonotype with a few counts. The chain links TRBV20-1 to TRBJ2-7; D gene ambiguous. From germline, CDR1 is DFQATT and CDR2 SNEGSKA (reference sequence). CDR3 length: 12 amino acids. V was pared by 6 bases and J by 5 bases, with 14 bases between. CDR3 loop: CSASRVRDEQYF. Here the CDR3 DNA reads TGCAGTGCGTCTAGGGTTCGGGACGAGCAGTACTTC.

This clonotype was counted a few times. The chain carries TRBV5-6 and TRBJ2-5, with D possibly being TRBD2 (5 bases). The CDR3 length is 12 residues. Germline V gene lookup returns CDR1 SGHDT and CDR2 YYEEEE. Trimming took 3 bases from V and 7 from J, leaving 10 bases between them. CDR3 sequence (DNA): TGTGCCAGCAGCTCGGACGGAGGGACCCAGTACTTC. Its protein is CASSSDGGTQYF.

Only a few counts were recorded for this clonotype. This sequence joins TRBV28 and TRBJ2-1; D tentatively reads TRBD1 or TRBD2 (6 bases each). Germline V CDR1 and CDR2: MDHEN, SYDVKM. This CDR3 has 16 residues. V was shortened by 6 bases and J by 1 base, with 16 bases between the two germline ends. CDR3 nucleotides: TGTGCCAGCAGGCCCCCCGCGGGACATTCCTACAATGAGCAGTTCTTC. It encodes CASRPPAGHSYNEQFF.